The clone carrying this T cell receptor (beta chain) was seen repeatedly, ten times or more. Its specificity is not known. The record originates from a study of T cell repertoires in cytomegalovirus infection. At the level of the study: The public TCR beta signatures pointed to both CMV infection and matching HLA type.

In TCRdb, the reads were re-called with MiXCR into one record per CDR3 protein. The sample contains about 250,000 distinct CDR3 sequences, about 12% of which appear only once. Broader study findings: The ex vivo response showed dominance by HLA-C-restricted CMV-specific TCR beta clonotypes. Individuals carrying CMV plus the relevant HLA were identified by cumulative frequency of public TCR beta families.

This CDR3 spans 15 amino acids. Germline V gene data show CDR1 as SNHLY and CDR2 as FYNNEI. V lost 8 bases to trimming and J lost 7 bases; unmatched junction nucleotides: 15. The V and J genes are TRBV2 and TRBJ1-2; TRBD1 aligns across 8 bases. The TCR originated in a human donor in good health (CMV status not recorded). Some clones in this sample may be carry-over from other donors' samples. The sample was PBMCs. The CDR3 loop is CASEGPGQGILGYTF. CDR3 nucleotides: TGTGCCAGCGAGGGGCCCGGACAGGGTATTCTTGGCTACACCTTC.